This TCR beta chain was documented in a study of PD-1 blockade in classical Hodgkin lymphoma. Notes on the study in general: Newly diagnosed patients reportedly had lower baseline TCR diversity than healthy donors. Patients newly diagnosed and complete responders had comparable baseline diversity. Those patients who began receiving nivolumab less than 1 year after ASCT had lower diversity, and they were excluded.

Produced via immunoSEQ multiplex PCR; TCRdb's table is partial and in-frame only. The sample includes tens of thousands of clones, over 70% of them seen just once. Brentuximab vedotin exposure varied, and every patient relapsed after autologous stem cell transplantation. The sample holds one count of this clone. Its antigen is undetermined. V dropped 7 bases and J dropped 1; count of bases not matched to a gene: 6. Germline V lookup: CDR1 MGHDK, CDR2 SYGVNS. This CDR3 spans 14 amino acids. This material consisted of peripheral blood mononuclear cells (PBMCs), taken at baseline. The gene calls are TRBV25-1 and TRBJ1-1; 7 nucleotides agree with TRBD1. The sequence came from a human donor with classical Hodgkin lymphoma. The CDR3 region has the DNA TGTGCCAGCAAGAGGACAGGAGGGAACACTGAAGCTTTCTTT. It translates to CASKRTGGNTEAFF.